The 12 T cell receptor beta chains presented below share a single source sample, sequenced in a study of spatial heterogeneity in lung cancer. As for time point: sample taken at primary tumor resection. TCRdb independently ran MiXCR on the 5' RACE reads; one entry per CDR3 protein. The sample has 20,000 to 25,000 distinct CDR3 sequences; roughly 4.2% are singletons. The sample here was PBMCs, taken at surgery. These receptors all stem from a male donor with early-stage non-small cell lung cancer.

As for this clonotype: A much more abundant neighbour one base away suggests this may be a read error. CDR3 sequence: CSLCSGQRGETQYF. For the CDR3, the DNA is TGCAGCCTCTGTTCGGGACAGAGAGGAGAGACCCAGTACTTC. The genes are TRBV29-1 and TRBJ2-5; 7 bases match TRBD1. The CDR3 covers 14 residues. Germline V gene data show CDR1 as SQVTM and CDR2 as ANQGSEA. V was clipped by 8 bases and J by 4 bases; unmatched bases: 13.

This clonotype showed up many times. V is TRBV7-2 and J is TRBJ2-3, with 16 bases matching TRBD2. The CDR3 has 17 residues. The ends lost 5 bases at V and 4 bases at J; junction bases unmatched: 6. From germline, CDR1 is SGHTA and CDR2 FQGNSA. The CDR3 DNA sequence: TGTGCCAGCAGCCCGGGACTAGCGGGGGGGCAGGCAGATACGCAGTATTTT. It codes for CASSPGLAGGQADTQYF.

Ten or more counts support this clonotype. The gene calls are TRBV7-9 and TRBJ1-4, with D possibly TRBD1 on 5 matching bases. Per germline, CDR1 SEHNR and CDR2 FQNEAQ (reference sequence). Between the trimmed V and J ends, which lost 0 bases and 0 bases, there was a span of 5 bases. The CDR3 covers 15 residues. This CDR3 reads CASSLAGATNEKLFF. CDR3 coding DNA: TGTGCCAGCAGCTTAGCGGGGGCAACTAATGAAAAACTGTTTTTT.

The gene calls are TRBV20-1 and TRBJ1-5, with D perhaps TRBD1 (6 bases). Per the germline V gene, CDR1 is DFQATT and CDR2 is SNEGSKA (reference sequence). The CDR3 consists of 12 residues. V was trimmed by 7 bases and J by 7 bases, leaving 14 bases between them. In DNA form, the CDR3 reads TGCAGTGTCACCACAGGGACGCAGCCCCAGCATTTT. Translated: CSVTTGTQPQHF.

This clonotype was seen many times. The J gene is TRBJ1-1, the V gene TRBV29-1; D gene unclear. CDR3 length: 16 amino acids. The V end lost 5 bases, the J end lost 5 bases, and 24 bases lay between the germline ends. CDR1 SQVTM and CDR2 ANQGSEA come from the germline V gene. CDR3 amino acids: CSVFLGVGGRNTEAFF. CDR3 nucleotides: TGCAGCGTTTTTTTGGGTGTTGGAGGTAGGAATACTGAAGCTTTCTTT.

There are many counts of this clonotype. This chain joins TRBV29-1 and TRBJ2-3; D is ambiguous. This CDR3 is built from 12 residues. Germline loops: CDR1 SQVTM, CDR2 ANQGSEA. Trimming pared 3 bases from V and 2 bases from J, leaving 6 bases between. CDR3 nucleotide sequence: TGCAGCGTTGAGGGTAACACAGATACGCAGTATTTT. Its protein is CSVEGNTDTQYF.

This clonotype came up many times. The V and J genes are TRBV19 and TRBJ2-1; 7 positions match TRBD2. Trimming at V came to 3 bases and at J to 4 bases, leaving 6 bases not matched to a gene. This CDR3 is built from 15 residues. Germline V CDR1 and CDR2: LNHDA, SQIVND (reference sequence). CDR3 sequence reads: CASSISSGDYNEQFF. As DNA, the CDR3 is TGTGCCAGTAGTATTTCTAGCGGAGATTACAATGAGCAGTTCTTC. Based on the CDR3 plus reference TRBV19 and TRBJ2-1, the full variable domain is DGGITQSPKYLFRKEGQNVTLSCEQNLNHDAMYWYRQDPGQGLRLIYYSQIVNDFQKGDIAEGYSVSREKKESFPLTVTSAQKNPTAFYLCASSISSGDYNEQFFGPGTRLTVL.

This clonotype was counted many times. CDR3 sequence (DNA): TGCGCCAGTAAACCACGGGAGAGGTTGAGCAATGAGCAGTTCTTC. Residues: CASKPRERLSNEQFF. The chain recombines TRBV5-1 with TRBJ2-1; tentatively, D is TRBD2 (6 bases). Germline CDR1 reads SGHRS; CDR2 reads YFSETQ. V shed 8 bases and J shed 6 bases, with 21 bases lying between them. The length of the CDR3 is 15 residues.

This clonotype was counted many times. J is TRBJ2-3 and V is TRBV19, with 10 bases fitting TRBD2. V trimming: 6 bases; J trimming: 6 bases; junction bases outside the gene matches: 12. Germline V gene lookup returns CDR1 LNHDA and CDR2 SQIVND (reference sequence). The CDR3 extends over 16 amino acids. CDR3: CASRQPGLASTDTQYF. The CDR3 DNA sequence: TGTGCCAGTAGACAGCCGGGACTAGCGTCAACGGATACGCAGTATTTT.

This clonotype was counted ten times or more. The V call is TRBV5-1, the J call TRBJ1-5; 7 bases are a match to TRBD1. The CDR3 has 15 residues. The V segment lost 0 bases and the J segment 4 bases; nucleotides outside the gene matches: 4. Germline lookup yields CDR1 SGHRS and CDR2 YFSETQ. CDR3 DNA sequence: TGCGCCAGCAGCTTGGGAGACAGGGTGAATCAGCCCCAGCATTTT. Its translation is CASSLGDRVNQPQHF.

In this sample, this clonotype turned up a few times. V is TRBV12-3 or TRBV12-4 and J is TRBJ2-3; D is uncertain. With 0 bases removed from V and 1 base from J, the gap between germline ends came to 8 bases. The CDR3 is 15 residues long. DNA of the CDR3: TGTGCCAGCAGTTTAGCGCAACGGCGCACAGATACGCAGTATTTT. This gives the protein CASSLAQRRTDTQYF.

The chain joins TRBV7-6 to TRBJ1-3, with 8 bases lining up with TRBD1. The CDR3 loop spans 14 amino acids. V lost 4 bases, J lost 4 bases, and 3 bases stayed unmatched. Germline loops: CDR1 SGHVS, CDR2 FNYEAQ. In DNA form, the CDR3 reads TGTGCCAGCAGCTCCAGGGGGCAAGGAAACACCATATATTTT. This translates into CASSSRGQGNTIYF.